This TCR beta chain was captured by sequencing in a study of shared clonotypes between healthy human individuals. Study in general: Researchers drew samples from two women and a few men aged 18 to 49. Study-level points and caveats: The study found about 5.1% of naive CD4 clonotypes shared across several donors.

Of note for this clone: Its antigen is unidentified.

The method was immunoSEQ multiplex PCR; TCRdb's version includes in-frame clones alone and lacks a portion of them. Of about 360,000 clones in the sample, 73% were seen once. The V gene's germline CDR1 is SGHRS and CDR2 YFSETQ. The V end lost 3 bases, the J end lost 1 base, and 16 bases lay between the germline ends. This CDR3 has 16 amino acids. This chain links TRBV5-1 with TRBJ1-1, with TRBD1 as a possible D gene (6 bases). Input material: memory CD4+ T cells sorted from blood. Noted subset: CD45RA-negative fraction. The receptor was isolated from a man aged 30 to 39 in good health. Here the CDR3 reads CASSSQGIGGNTEAFF. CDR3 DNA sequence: TGCGCCAGCAGCTCACAGGGAATAGGAGGGAACACTGAAGCTTTCTTT.